A selection of T cell receptor beta chains follows, all from one sample in a study of OX40 agonist ivuxolimab in advanced cancers. Here immunoSEQ multiplex PCR was the method, and the copy in TCRdb shows in-frame clones only, minus some. Here the sample spans 39,000 or so clones, approximately 87% being singletons. The sample consisted of CD4+ or CD8+ T cells sorted from blood, taken in a trial of the OX40 agonist ivuxolimab. The receptors originated from an adult with an advanced solid tumor such as melanoma, head and neck, liver or kidney cancer. Both conserved end residues are part of each CDR3. A D gene is named only where the DNA matches it firmly. The size field is filled for only some rows; it gives once, few, many or a size class.

len,d_gene,abundance,v_gene,j_gene,CDR3aa,CDR3nt
14,-,-,TRBV5-1,TRBJ1-4,CASSRGQYNEKLFF,TGCGCCAGCAGCCGAGGACAGTATAATGAAAAACTGTTTTTT
15,-,-,TRBV11-3,TRBJ2-3,CASSRRWTATDTQYF,TGTGCCAGCAGCCGTCGATGGACAGCCACAGATACGCAGTATTTT
14,-,-,TRBV19,TRBJ1-1,CASIWGRVGTEAFF,TGTGCCAGTATCTGGGGAAGGGTCGGGACTGAAGCTTTCTTT
11,-,-,TRBV10-3,TRBJ1-2,CAISEEVGYTF,TGTGCCATCAGTGAGGAAGTAGGCTACACCTTC
14,TRBD1,-,TRBV9,TRBJ2-7,CASSPTGNSYEQYF,TGTGCCAGCAGCCCGACAGGGAACTCCTACGAGCAGTACTTC
15,TRBD2,-,TRBV30,TRBJ2-1,CAWSEGLAGENEQFF,TGTGCCTGGAGCGAAGGACTAGCGGGAGAAAATGAGCAGTTCTTC
15,-,once,TRBV19,TRBJ2-4,CASSIAAGAKNIQYF,TGTGCCAGTAGTATAGCAGCGGGTGCCAAAAACATTCAGTACTTC
13,-,-,TRBV4-1,TRBJ1-1,CASSLGLGAEAFF,TGCGCCAGCAGCCTTGGACTTGGCGCTGAAGCTTTCTTT
13,-,-,TRBV28,TRBJ1-5,CATVLTSNQPQHF,TGTGCCACCGTCCTTACAAGCAATCAGCCCCAGCATTTT
12,-,-,TRBV25-1,TRBJ1-2,CASSDWDIGYTF,TGTGCCAGCAGTGACTGGGACATTGGCTACACCTTC
18,-,few,TRBV5-4,TRBJ1-2,CASSLEIRSLRPNYGYTF,TGTGCCAGCAGCTTGGAAATTCGGTCCCTAAGACCTAACTATGGCTACACCTTC
16,TRBD2,-,TRBV11-2,TRBJ2-4,CASSHGGLAGVTIQYF,TGTGCCAGCAGCCACGGGGGACTAGCGGGGGTAACCATTCAGTACTTC
11,-,-,TRBV28,TRBJ1-2,CALGERYGYTF,TGTGCCTTGGGGGAGAGGTATGGCTACACCTTC
17,TRBD2,-,TRBV11-2,TRBJ2-5,CASSLDRRGGALETQYF,TGTGCCAGCAGCTTAGATCGGCGCGGGGGGGCCCTGGAGACCCAGTACTTC
15,TRBD2,once,TRBV7-3,TRBJ2-2,CASRSLERGTGELFF,TGTGCCAGCAGGTCTTTGGAGCGGGGGACCGGGGAGCTGTTTTTT
16,TRBD1,-,TRBV27,TRBJ1-5,CASSLGGQGRNQPQHF,TGTGCCAGCAGTTTAGGTGGACAGGGGAGAAATCAGCCCCAGCATTTT
12,-,-,TRBV29-1,TRBJ2-2,CSGRRGVGELFF,TGCAGCGGCCGCAGGGGCGTCGGGGAGCTGTTTTTT
14,-,-,TRBV19,TRBJ1-1,CASMRGGTNTEAFF,TGTGCCAGTATGAGGGGCGGCACGAACACTGAAGCTTTCTTT
13,TRBD1,-,TRBV5-1,TRBJ1-2,CASRLTGDYGYTF,TGCGCCAGCAGACTGACAGGGGACTATGGCTACACCTTC
14,-,-,TRBV30,TRBJ1-5,CAWSRGSGNQPQHF,TGTGCCTGGAGTCGGGGTTCCGGCAATCAGCCCCAGCATTTT
16,-,-,TRBV19,TRBJ2-1,CASSILSPRRYNEQFF,TGTGCCAGTAGTATCCTGTCCCCCAGACGATACAATGAGCAGTTCTTC
18,-,once,TRBV9,TRBJ1-6,CASSVAGRLNSYNSPLHF,TGTGCCAGCAGCGTAGCTGGGAGGCTGAACTCCTATAATTCACCCCTCCACTTT
16,TRBD2,-,TRBV5-1,TRBJ2-3,CASSFRTSGPTDTQYF,TGCGCCAGCAGCTTTAGGACTAGCGGCCCCACAGATACGCAGTATTTT
15,TRBD1,-,TRBV28,TRBJ1-4,CASRQGTVWGEKLFF,TGTGCCAGCAGACAAGGGACAGTATGGGGTGAAAAACTGTTTTTT
14,-,-,TRBV11-2,TRBJ1-3,CASSLGRTGNTIYF,TGTGCCAGCAGCTTGGGGAGAACTGGAAACACCATATATTTT
14,-,-,TRBV28,TRBJ2-5,CASSRSVPVETQYF,TGTGCCAGCAGTCGGTCGGTCCCAGTGGAGACCCAGTACTTC
19,TRBD1,-,TRBV6-1,TRBJ1-4,CASSVGAGGPDLLNEKLFF,TGTGCCAGCAGTGTCGGGGCAGGGGGCCCGGATCTCCTTAATGAAAAACTGTTTTTT
13,-,-,TRBV28,TRBJ1-2,CATGGGGLHGYTF,TGTGCCACCGGAGGGGGGGGCCTGCATGGCTACACCTTC
15,-,-,TRBV7-2,TRBJ1-4,CASSLGGGRFEKLFF,TGTGCCAGCAGCTTAGGGGGGGGGCGCTTTGAAAAACTGTTTTTT
14,-,-,TRBV6-1,TRBJ2-1,CASSDGGIYNEQFF,TGTGCCAGCAGTGATGGGGGGATCTACAATGAGCAGTTCTTC
14,TRBD2,-,TRBV9,TRBJ2-7,CASSVSGGANEQYF,TGTGCCAGCAGCGTGAGCGGGGGGGCCAACGAGCAGTACTTC
13,TRBD1,-,TRBV10-3,TRBJ2-7,CAISESDRVEQYF,TGTGCCATCAGTGAGTCCGACAGGGTCGAGCAGTACTTC
14,-,-,TRBV7-3,TRBJ2-7,CASSSNARSYEQYF,TGTGCCAGCAGCTCAAACGCCAGGTCCTACGAGCAGTACTTC
14,-,-,TRBV2,TRBJ1-1,CASAATTGGSEAFF,TGTGCCAGCGCAGCCACAACGGGCGGCAGTGAAGCTTTCTTT